This T cell receptor (beta chain) was recorded in a study of control samples from healthy donors and cancer patients. As for this clone: The junction and the germline gene differ at one end; a read error may be behind it.

The CDR3 has 16 residues. The germline V gene has CDR1 SGHAT and CDR2 FQNNGV. The assay was immunoSEQ multiplex PCR, and TCRdb's table has in-frame clones only and misses some. The top ten hold 13% of the sample, which has 20,000 to 30,000 clones, roughly 93% seen once. Source material: PBMCs. The TCR comes from a man aged 50-60 years with lung cancer. The chain is built from TRBV11-2 and TRBJ2-1, with 9 bases identical to TRBD1. CDR3 loop: CASSTDRGSSYNEQLF. CDR3 DNA: TGTGCCAGCAGCACCGACAGGGGGTCTTCCTACAATGAGCAGCTCTTC. Complete variable domain (other parts from reference TRBV11-2 and TRBJ2-1): EAGVAQSPRYKIIEKRQSVAFWCNPISGHATLYWYQQILGQGPKLLIQFQNNGVVDDSQLPKDRFSAERLKGVDSTLKIQPAKLEDSAVYLCASSTDRGSSYNEQLFGPGTRLTVL.